This T cell receptor beta chain is drawn from a study of T cell responses to AZD1222 COVID-19 vaccine. Study-wide points: The donor group comprised mostly white British people and more females; the analysis possibly underestimated clonal diversity.

The germline V gene encodes CDR1 SGHTS and CDR2 YDEGEE. After removal of 2 bases from V and 5 bases from J, the junction contained 6 bases not matched to a gene. The length of the CDR3 is 14 residues. Repertoires were generated with immunoSEQ multiplex PCR, while TCRdb's copy carries only in-frame clones and drops some. Of about 150,000 clones in the sample, less than 90% are singletons; the top ten hold more than 5.5%. In the case of this clone: Its antigen remains unknown.

The sequenced sample was peripheral blood, obtained on day 0 of MenACWY control vaccination. The sequence was obtained from an adult in good health. V and J are TRBV5-8 and TRBJ1-2; TRBD1 aligns across 7 bases. For the CDR3, the DNA is TGTGCCAGCAGCTTCTCCGGGACAGAATATGGCTACACCTTC. Translation: CASSFSGTEYGYTF.